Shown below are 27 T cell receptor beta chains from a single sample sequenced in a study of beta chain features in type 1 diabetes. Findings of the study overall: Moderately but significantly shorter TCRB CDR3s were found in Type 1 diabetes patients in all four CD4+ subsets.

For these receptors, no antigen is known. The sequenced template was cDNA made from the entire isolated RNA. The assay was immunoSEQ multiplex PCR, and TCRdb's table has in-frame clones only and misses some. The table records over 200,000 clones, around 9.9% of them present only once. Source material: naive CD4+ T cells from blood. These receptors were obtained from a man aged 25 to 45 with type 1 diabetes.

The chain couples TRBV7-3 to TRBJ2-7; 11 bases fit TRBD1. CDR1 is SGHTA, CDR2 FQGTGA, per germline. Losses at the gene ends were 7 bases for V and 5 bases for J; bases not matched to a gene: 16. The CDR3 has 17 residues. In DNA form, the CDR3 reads TGTGCCAGCACCTTTGGATGTGGGGACAGGGGGAGGCACGAGCAGTACTTC. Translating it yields CASTFGCGDRGRHEQYF.

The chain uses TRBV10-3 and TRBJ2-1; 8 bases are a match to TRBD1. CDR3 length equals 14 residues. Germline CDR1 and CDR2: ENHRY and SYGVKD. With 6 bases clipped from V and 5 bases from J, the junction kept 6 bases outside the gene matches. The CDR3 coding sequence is TGTGCCATCAGACCGGGACAGGCCGACAATGAGCAGTTCTTC. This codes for CAIRPGQADNEQFF.

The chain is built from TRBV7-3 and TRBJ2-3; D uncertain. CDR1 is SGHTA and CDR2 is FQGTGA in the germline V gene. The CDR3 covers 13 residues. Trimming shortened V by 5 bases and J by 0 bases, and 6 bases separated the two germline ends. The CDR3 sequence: CASSTTSTDTQYF. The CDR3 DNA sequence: TGTGCCAGCAGCACGACTAGCACAGATACGCAGTATTTT.

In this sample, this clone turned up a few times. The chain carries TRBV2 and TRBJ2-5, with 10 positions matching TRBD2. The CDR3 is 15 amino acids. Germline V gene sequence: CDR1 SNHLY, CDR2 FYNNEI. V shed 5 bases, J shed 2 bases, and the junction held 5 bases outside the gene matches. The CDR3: CASSPTSGDQETQYF. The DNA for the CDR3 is TGTGCCAGCAGTCCTACTAGCGGGGATCAAGAGACCCAGTACTTC.

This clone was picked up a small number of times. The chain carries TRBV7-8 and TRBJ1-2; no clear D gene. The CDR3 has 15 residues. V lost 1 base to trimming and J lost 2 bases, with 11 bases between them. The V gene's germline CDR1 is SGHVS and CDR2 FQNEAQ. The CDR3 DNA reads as TGTGCCAGCAGCTTAGTTGGCCAGTCCAACTATGGCTACACCTTC. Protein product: CASSLVGQSNYGYTF.

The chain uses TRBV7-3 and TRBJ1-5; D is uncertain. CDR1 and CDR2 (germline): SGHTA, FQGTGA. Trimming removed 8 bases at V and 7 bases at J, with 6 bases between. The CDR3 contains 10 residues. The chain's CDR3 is CASPRQPQHF. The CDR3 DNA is TGTGCCAGCCCCAGGCAGCCCCAGCATTTT.

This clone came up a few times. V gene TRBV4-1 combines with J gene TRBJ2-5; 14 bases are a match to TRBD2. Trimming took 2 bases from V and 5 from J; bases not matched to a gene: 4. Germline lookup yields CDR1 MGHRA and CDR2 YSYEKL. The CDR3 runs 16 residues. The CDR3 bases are TGCGCCAGCAGCCAACTGGGACTAGCGGGGGCGGAGACCCAGTACTTC. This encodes CASSQLGLAGAETQYF.

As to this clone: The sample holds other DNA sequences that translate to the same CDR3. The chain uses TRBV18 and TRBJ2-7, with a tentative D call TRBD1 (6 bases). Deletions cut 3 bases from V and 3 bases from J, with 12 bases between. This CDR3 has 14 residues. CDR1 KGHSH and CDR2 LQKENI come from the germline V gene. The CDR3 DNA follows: TGTGCCAGCTCACCCGGGACAACCAGCTACGAGCAGTACTTC. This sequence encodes CASSPGTTSYEQYF.

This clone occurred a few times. As DNA, the CDR3 is TGTGCCAGCAGCCAAGCTACAGGGTCAACTAATGAAAAACTGTTTTTT. It specifies CASSQATGSTNEKLFF. The chain employs TRBV4-2 and TRBJ1-4; D perhaps matches TRBD1 (6 bases). The ends were cut back, 1 base at V and 0 bases at J, with 9 bases in the middle. Germline CDR1 reads LGHNA; CDR2 reads YNFKEQ. This CDR3 contains 16 residues.

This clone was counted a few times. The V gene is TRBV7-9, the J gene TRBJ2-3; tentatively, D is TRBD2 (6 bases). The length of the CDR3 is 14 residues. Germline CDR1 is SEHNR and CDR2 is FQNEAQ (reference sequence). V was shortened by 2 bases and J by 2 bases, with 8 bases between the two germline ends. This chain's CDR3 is CASSLWGVTDTQYF. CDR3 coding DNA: TGTGCCAGCAGCTTATGGGGGGTCACAGATACGCAGTATTTT.

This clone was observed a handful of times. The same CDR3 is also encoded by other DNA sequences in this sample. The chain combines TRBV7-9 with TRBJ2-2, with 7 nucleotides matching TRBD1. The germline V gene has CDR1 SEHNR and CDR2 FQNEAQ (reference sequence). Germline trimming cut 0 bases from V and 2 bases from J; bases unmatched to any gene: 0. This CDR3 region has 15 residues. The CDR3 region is CASSLAGGNTGELFF. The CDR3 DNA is TGTGCCAGCAGCTTAGCAGGGGGCAACACCGGGGAGCTGTTTTTT.

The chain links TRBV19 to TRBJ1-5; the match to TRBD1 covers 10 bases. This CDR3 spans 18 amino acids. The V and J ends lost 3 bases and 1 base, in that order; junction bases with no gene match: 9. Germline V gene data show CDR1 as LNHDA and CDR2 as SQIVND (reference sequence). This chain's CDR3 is CASSIVGTGAVSNQPQHF. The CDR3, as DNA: TGTGCCAGTAGTATCGTCGGGACAGGGGCGGTGAGCAATCAGCCCCAGCATTTT.

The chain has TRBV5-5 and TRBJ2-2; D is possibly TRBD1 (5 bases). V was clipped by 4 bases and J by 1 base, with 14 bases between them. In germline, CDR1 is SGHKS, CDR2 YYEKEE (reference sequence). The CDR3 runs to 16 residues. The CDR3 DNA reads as TGTGCCAGCAGCGGCACCCGACAGATGAACACCGGGGAGCTGTTTTTT. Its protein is CASSGTRQMNTGELFF.

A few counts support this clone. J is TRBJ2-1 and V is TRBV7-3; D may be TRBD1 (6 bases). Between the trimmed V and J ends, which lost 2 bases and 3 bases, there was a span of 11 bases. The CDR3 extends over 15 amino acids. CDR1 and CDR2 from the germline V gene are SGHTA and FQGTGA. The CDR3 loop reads CASSLSAGDYNEQFF. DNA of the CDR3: TGTGCCAGCAGCTTATCTGCAGGGGACTACAATGAGCAGTTCTTC.

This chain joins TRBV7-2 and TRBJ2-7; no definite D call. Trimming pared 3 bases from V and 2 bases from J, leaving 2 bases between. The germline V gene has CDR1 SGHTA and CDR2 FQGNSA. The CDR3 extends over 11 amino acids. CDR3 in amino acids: CASSFAYEQYF. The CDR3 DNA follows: TGTGCCAGCAGCTTCGCCTACGAGCAGTACTTC.

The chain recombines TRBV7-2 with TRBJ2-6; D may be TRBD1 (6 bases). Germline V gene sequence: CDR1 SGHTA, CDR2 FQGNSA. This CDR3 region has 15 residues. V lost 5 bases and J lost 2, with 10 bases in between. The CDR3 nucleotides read TGTGCCAGCAGCAAATGGGGGCCTGGGGCCAACGTCCTGACTTTC. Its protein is CASSKWGPGANVLTF.

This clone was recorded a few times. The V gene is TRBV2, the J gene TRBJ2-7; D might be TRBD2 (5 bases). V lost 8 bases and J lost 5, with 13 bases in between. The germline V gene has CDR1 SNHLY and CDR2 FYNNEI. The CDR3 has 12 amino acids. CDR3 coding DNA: TGTGCCAGCGGTAGCGAAGGGAACGAGCAGTACTTC. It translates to CASGSEGNEQYF.

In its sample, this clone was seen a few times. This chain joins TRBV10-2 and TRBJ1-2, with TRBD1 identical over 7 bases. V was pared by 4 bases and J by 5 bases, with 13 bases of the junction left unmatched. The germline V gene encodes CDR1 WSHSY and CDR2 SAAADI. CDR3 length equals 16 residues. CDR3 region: CASSGTWTGTAYGYTF. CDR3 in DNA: TGCGCCAGCAGTGGTACATGGACCGGGACAGCGTATGGCTACACCTTC.

CDR3 residues: CASSQATSTGTQYF. DNA of the CDR3: TGCGCCAGCAGCCAAGCGACTAGTACGGGGACCCAGTACTTC. The chain is built from TRBV4-3 and TRBJ2-5; D perhaps matches TRBD2 (6 bases). V was shortened by 1 base and J by 7 bases, with 13 bases between the two germline ends. CDR1 and CDR2 (germline): LGHNA, YSLEER. This CDR3 contains 14 residues.

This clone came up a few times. The CDR3 here is CASSLQGTPRETQYF. In nucleotides, the CDR3 is TGTGCCAGCAGTTTACAGGGGACCCCAAGGGAGACCCAGTACTTC. This chain connects TRBV27 to TRBJ2-5; D is possibly TRBD1 (6 bases). Trimming removed 2 bases at V and 5 bases at J, with 15 bases between. CDR1 and CDR2 (germline): MNHEY, SMNVEV (reference sequence). This CDR3 is built from 15 residues.

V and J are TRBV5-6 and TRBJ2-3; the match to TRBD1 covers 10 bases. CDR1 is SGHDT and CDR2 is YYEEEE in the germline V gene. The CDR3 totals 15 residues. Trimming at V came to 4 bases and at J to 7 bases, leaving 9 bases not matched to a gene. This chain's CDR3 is CASSLTGGPNYTQYF. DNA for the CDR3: TGTGCCAGCAGCCTGACAGGGGGCCCCAATTATACGCAGTATTTT.

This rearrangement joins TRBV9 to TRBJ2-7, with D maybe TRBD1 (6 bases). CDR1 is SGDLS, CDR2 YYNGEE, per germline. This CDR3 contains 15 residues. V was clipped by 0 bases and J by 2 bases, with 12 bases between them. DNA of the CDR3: TGTGCCAGCAGCGTAGGAGGGGGATCCCCCTACGAGCAGTACTTC. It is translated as CASSVGGGSPYEQYF.

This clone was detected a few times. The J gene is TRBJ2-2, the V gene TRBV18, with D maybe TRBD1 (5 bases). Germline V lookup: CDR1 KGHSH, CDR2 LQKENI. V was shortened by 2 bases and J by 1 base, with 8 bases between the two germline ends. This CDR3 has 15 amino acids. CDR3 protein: CASSPTQVNTGELFF. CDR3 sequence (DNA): TGTGCCAGCTCACCAACACAGGTGAACACCGGGGAGCTGTTTTTT.

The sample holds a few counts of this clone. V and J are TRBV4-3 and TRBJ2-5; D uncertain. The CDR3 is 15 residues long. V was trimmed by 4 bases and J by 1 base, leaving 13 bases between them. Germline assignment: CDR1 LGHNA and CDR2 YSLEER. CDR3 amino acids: CASSRSHRVQETQYF. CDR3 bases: TGCGCCAGCAGCCGTTCCCACAGAGTCCAAGAGACCCAGTACTTC.

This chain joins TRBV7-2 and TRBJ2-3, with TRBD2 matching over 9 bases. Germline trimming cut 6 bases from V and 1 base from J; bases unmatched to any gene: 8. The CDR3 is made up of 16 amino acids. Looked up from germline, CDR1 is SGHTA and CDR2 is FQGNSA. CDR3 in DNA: TGTGCCAGCAGGTTCCTCCGACTAGCGGGCACAGATACGCAGTATTTT. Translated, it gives CASRFLRLAGTDTQYF. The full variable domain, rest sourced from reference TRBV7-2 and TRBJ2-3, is GAGVSQSPSNKVTEKGKDVELRCDPISGHTALYWYRQSLGQGLEFLIYFQGNSAPDKSGLPSDRFSAERTGGSVSTLTIQRTQQEDSAVYLCASRFLRLAGTDTQYFGPGTRLTVL.

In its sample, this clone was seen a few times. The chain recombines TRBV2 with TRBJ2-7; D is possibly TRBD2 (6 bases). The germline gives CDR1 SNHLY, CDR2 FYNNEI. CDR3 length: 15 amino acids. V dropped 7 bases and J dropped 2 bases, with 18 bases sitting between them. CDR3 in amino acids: CASTLGLQFPYEQYF. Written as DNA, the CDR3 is TGTGCCAGCACCCTGGGACTCCAATTTCCCTACGAGCAGTACTTC.

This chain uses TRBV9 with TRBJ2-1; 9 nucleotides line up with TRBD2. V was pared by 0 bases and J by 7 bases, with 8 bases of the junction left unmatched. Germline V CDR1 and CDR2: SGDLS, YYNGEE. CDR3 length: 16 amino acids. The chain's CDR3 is CASSVVGLATVNEQFF. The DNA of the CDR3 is TGTGCCAGCAGCGTAGTAGGACTAGCGACCGTAAATGAGCAGTTCTTC.